What follows are 20 T cell receptor beta chains derived from one specimen sequenced in a study of blood T cell repertoires in COVID-19. Generated by immunoSEQ multiplex PCR, the TCRdb table keeps only in-frame clones and is missing some. This table has approximately 85,000 clones, about 82% appearing once. Sequences were obtained from peripheral blood. The receptors here all came from a woman in her 70s with active or convalescent COVID-19.

The chain is built from TRBV5-1 and TRBJ1-2; TRBD1 matches 10 bases. The V and J ends lost 8 bases and 7 bases, in that order; junction bases with no gene match: 11. CDR3 length equals 14 residues. Germline loops: CDR1 SGHRS, CDR2 YFSETQ. CDR3 region: CASTPGTGVFGYTF. Here the CDR3 DNA reads TGCGCCAGTACCCCCGGGACAGGGGTTTTTGGCTACACCTTC.

V gene TRBV4-1 combines with J gene TRBJ2-4; 8 positions agree with TRBD2. The germline CDR1 and CDR2 sequences are MGHRA and YSYEKL. This CDR3 is built from 15 residues. V gave up 1 base and J gave up 8 bases; unmatched junction bases: 7. CDR3 loop: CASSQVGLGVDIQYF. CDR3 nucleotide sequence: TGCGCCAGCAGCCAAGTGGGACTAGGCGTTGACATTCAGTACTTC.

This chain uses TRBV10-3 with TRBJ1-2, with a tentative D call TRBD1 (6 bases). The CDR3 loop spans 15 amino acids. V was pared by 3 bases and J by 5 bases, with 16 bases between. CDR1 and CDR2 (germline): ENHRY, SYGVKD. The CDR3: CAISETGQFNYGYTF. For the CDR3, the DNA is TGTGCCATCAGTGAAACGGGACAATTCAATTATGGCTACACCTTC.

This chain links TRBV7-2 with TRBJ2-1, with TRBD1 matching 9 bases. Trimming took 1 base from V and 5 from J; bases not matched to a gene: 6. CDR1 SGHTA and CDR2 FQGNSA come from the germline V gene. The CDR3 has 16 residues. CDR3 amino acids: CASSLVVDRGNNEQFF. In DNA form, the CDR3 reads TGTGCCAGCAGCTTAGTTGTGGACAGGGGCAACAATGAGCAGTTCTTC.

V is TRBV6-1 and J is TRBJ1-2; 11 bases fit TRBD1. This CDR3 is built from 17 residues. Germline V CDR1 and CDR2: MNHNS, SASEGT. Losses at the gene ends were 1 base for V and 8 bases for J; bases not matched to a gene: 12. The CDR3 protein is CASSEEKLGDRGRGYTF. DNA of the CDR3: TGTGCCAGCAGTGAAGAAAAACTGGGGGACAGGGGGAGGGGCTACACCTTC.

The rearrangement joins TRBV15 to TRBJ2-1; 12 positions agree with TRBD2. The CDR3 spans 16 residues. With 0 bases clipped from V and 10 bases from J, the junction kept 7 bases outside the gene matches. The germline V gene encodes CDR1 LNHNV and CDR2 YYDKDF (reference sequence). The chain's CDR3 is CATSRDPTSGGSEQFF. CDR3 bases: TGTGCCACCAGCAGAGATCCCACTAGCGGGGGGTCGGAGCAGTTCTTC.

This clone occurred a few times. This chain uses TRBV4-1 with TRBJ2-7; D unclear. CDR3 size: 17 residues. CDR1 is MGHRA, CDR2 YSYEKL, per germline. V lost 0 bases to trimming and J lost 1 base, with 16 bases between them. The CDR3 DNA sequence: TGCGCCAGCAGCCAAGAACCCCGGTCTTTTCAATCCTACGAGCAGTACTTC. Its translation is CASSQEPRSFQSYEQYF.

This chain connects TRBV18 to TRBJ1-5; tentative D call: TRBD1 (5 bases). Germline lookup yields CDR1 KGHSH and CDR2 LQKENI. Trimming shortened V by 3 bases and J by 3 bases, and 15 bases separated the two germline ends. This CDR3 spans 16 amino acids. The CDR3 reads CASSPAVRGLNQPQHF. CDR3 sequence (DNA): TGTGCCAGCTCACCGGCTGTTAGGGGCCTCAATCAGCCCCAGCATTTT.

The chain uses TRBV5-1 and TRBJ2-7, with 7 positions matching TRBD1. This CDR3 comprises 12 residues. Germline V gene lookup returns CDR1 SGHRS and CDR2 YFSETQ. Unmatched junction bases numbered 4, after V lost 4 bases and J lost 6 bases. The CDR3 region is CASSHGTVEQYF. CDR3 in DNA: TGCGCCAGCAGCCACGGGACAGTCGAGCAGTACTTC.

The chain carries TRBV18 and TRBJ2-7, with 9 bases lining up with TRBD1. Germline trimming cut 2 bases from V and 6 bases from J; bases unmatched to any gene: 8. CDR1 KGHSH and CDR2 LQKENI come from the germline V gene. This CDR3 is built from 15 residues. CDR3 sequence (DNA): TGTGCCAGCTCACCATTCCGGACAGGGGCGGTCGAGCAGTACTTC. Residues: CASSPFRTGAVEQYF.

For the CDR3, the DNA is TGCGCCAGCAGCGACATTTCAAGAGATACGCAGTATTTT. Protein: CASSDISRDTQYF. The chain recombines TRBV23-1 with TRBJ2-3; D gene unclear. TRBV23-1 is identified as an open reading frame with a role that is uncertain. The length of the CDR3 is 13 residues. The germline V and J ends were trimmed by 6 bases and 5 bases, with 12 bases remaining between them.

This clone has only a few counts. The genes are TRBV27 and TRBJ1-1, with D possibly being TRBD1 (6 bases). The CDR3 runs to 13 residues. The germline V gene has CDR1 MNHEY and CDR2 SMNVEV (reference sequence). V was pared by 2 bases and J by 5 bases, with 9 bases between. The chain's CDR3 is CASSLNRVTEAFF. The CDR3 nucleotides are TGTGCCAGCAGTTTAAACAGGGTAACTGAAGCTTTCTTT.

The chain combines TRBV9 with TRBJ1-2; D gene uncertain. This CDR3 has 14 amino acids. V was cut by 2 bases and J by 4 bases, with 12 bases left in between. In germline, CDR1 is SGDLS, CDR2 YYNGEE. CDR3 sequence: CASSVPGSGYGYTF. CDR3 nucleotides: TGTGCCAGCAGCGTTCCGGGGTCGGGCTATGGCTACACCTTC.

This chain links TRBV10-3 with TRBJ2-5; 7 bases line up with TRBD2. Looked up from germline, CDR1 is ENHRY and CDR2 is SYGVKD. The CDR3 runs 15 residues. V was pared by 5 bases and J by 2 bases, with 8 bases of the junction left unmatched. This chain's CDR3 is CAISPGLKRQETQYF. The CDR3 DNA sequence: TGTGCCATCAGTCCGGGACTAAAGAGGCAAGAGACCCAGTACTTC.

V usage is TRBV4-3 and J usage is TRBJ1-6; 8 nucleotides match TRBD1. V was pared by 0 bases and J by 7 bases, with 11 bases of the junction left unmatched. The CDR3 sequence is 18 residues long. The germline V gene has CDR1 LGHNA and CDR2 YSLEER. CDR3 nucleotides: TGCGCCAGCAGCCAAGACTGGGAGACAGGGGAGAAAAATTCACCCCTCCACTTT. It yields the protein CASSQDWETGEKNSPLHF.

V gene TRBV28 combines with J gene TRBJ1-4, with D perhaps TRBD1 (6 bases). CDR1 is MDHEN, CDR2 SYDVKM, per germline. CDR3 length: 15 amino acids. V gave up 4 bases and J gave up 8 bases, with 17 bases separating them. In DNA, the CDR3 is TGTGCCAGCAGTTCCTCCCGGGGGGCGCAGGAAAAACTGTTTTTT. Protein: CASSSSRGAQEKLFF.

This clone was seen a single time. The chain has TRBV5-6 and TRBJ2-4; D gene uncertain. The V gene's germline CDR1 is SGHDT and CDR2 YYEEEE. This CDR3 region has 15 residues. V lost 1 base and J lost 1, with 9 bases in between. The CDR3 bases are TGTGCCAGCAGCTTGAACGGGTTGGCCAAAAACATTCAGTACTTC. Encoded protein: CASSLNGLAKNIQYF.

This clone has only a few counts. This sequence joins TRBV5-4 and TRBJ1-1, with no clear D. The germline gives CDR1 SGHNT, CDR2 YYREEE (reference sequence). Trimming removed 5 bases at V and 0 bases at J, with 17 bases between. The CDR3 consists of 16 residues. The CDR3 sequence is CASSPGPMTMNTEAFF. The CDR3 DNA reads as TGTGCCAGCAGTCCCGGGCCGATGACTATGAACACTGAAGCTTTCTTT.

The chain carries TRBV7-2 and TRBJ2-5; D unclear. Trimming cost V 1 base and J 1 base, with 4 bases left between them. The CDR3 runs 13 residues. Germline V gives CDR1 SGHTA, CDR2 FQGNSA. The CDR3 is CASSLVFQETQYF. The CDR3 coding sequence is TGTGCCAGCAGCTTAGTATTCCAAGAGACCCAGTACTTC.

This clone is a singleton in its sample. This chain links TRBV6-5 with TRBJ2-7; no reliable D call. The CDR3 is made up of 14 amino acids. The ends were cut back, 6 bases at V and 0 bases at J, with 12 bases in the middle. Germline CDR1 is MNHEY and CDR2 is SVGAGI. The CDR3 here is CASSRGANSYEQYF. DNA for the CDR3: TGTGCCAGCAGCCGAGGTGCCAACTCCTACGAGCAGTACTTC.